The sequence of this T cell receptor beta chain was determined in a study of blood T cell repertoires in COVID-19 (dated by TCRdb to 2020 to 2021). With respect to the entire study: Collaborator samples came from the United States, Italy and Spain and covered acute and convalescent phases of COVID-19. The material from the prospective study consisted of cDNA or gDNA derived from T cells, B-cell-depleted T cells, or PBMCs. Deeply sampled blood TCRbeta repertoires from subjects exposed to, actively infected with, or recovered from COVID-19 were included in the dataset. A freely available public database, intended as a resource for researchers studying the immune response to SARS-CoV-2, is where the repertoires were released. Samples were obtained from the ongoing ImmuneRACE study (first 160 participants) and from over 1,000 subjects provided by 6 global collaborators. A de-identified subject ID, COVID-19 status, age in years and sex were almost always included in the sample metadata. HLA class I and class II types, where available, came from metadata supplied by the sample provider rather than from assay-based typing. The study at large found these results: The amount of clinical and demographic metadata varied by source and participant and was provided uncurated.

Whole blood was collected in K2EDTA tubes by collaborating institutions according to the institutions' own protocols. For TCRbeta analysis, collaborators shipped samples in one of three forms: frozen whole blood, isolated PBMCs, or DNA extracted from either of those sample types. Worth noting for this clone: The antigen it recognizes is unknown. Base-call qualities are not available, and no considerably larger clone is one nucleotide away.

The immunoSEQ Assay, a bias-controlled multiplex PCR, was used to amplify TCRbeta CDR3 regions from genomic DNA. In the original analysis: The number of nucleated cells in each sample was estimated by amplification of reference gene primers within the assay. Sequence reads were collapsed and filtered to measure the absolute abundance of every unique TCRbeta CDR3 rearrangement. Productive Simpson clonality was computed per sample as the square root of Simpson's diversity index over productive rearrangements. TCRdb holds this immuneACCESS table with in-frame rearrangements only. Some clones are missing; in checked studies, unresolved V genes explain under half, and the rest has no known cause. V and J calls and clone size are given by that table; D and trimming were obtained from the DNA. The sample table shows 110,000 or so clones, and approximately 79% are seen once. About 2.5% of the sample is held by the ten biggest clonotypes.

Taken from the germline V gene (reference sequence), the CDR1 and CDR2 loops are MNHNY and SVGAGI. The V and J ends are trimmed by 7 bases and 4 bases, leaving 20 bases between them. The CDR3 contains 15 residues, cysteine and phenylalanine counted. Only the CDR3 part of the read is kept: 45 bases, read in frame from the first base. Sequenced sample: peripheral blood. The chain couples TRBV6-6 to TRBJ2-7; D gene: possibly TRBD2, on 6 matching bases. The source of this sequence is a middle-aged man with acute or convalescent COVID-19. The CDR3 has the sequence CASIQKPGLTYEQYF. The DNA sequence follows: TGTGCCAGCATTCAAAAGCCGGGACTCACGTACGAGCAGTACTTC.